Here is one TCR beta chain with its context. No antigen is known for it. The protocol was immunoSEQ multiplex PCR, while the TCRdb copy is restricted to in-frame clones and leaves out a portion. The sample includes approximately 38,000 clones, 86% seen only once; the top ten take 24%. Time point defined: peripheral blood 6 weeks after treatment start. The data derive from a study of PD-L1 blockade in urothelial cancer. This CDR3 is built from 14 residues. V trimming: 8 bases; J trimming: 4 bases; junction bases outside the gene matches: 7. Germline assignment: CDR1 SGHRS and CDR2 YFSETQ. Whole-study results and caveats: TCR clonality was measured in pretreatment peripheral blood. Clonality below the median predicted better survival.

The rearrangement links TRBV5-1 to TRBJ1-1, with 11 positions matching TRBD1. This receptor was taken from a man aged 55-75 years with urothelial cancer. The source was PBMCs, collected around atezolizumab (anti-PD-L1) treatment. The CDR3 here is CASGQGAGRTEAFF. The CDR3 nucleotides are TGCGCCAGTGGACAGGGGGCAGGTCGCACTGAAGCTTTCTTT.